These T cell receptor beta chains were read from a single sample in a study of blood T cell repertoires in COVID-19. Sequenced by immunoSEQ multiplex PCR; TCRdb stores in-frame clones only, minus some. The sample lists about 260,000 clones; over 75% were seen once. The material sequenced was peripheral blood. The receptor source for this set is a woman in her 70s with COVID-19, enrolled during active disease. Each CDR3 is given with its conserved first and last residue. The order of the fields is D gene, V gene, clone size, J gene, CDR3 protein, CDR3 DNA. A D gene is named only where the DNA matches it firmly. Clone size appears in some rows only: once, few, many, or a class for an expanded clone.

-	TRBV3-1/TRBV3-2	-	TRBJ1-1	CASSLRGSDGGAFF	TGTGCCAGCAGCCTGAGGGGGTCTGACGGTGGAGCTTTCTTT
TRBD2	TRBV7-9	-	TRBJ2-3	CASSPSSREGRDTQYF	TGTGCCAGCAGCCCGTCGTCGCGGGAGGGTCGGGATACGCAGTATTTT
TRBD2	TRBV10-3	-	TRBJ2-1	CAISESRESYNEQFF	TGTGCCATCAGTGAGTCGCGGGAGAGCTACAATGAGCAGTTCTTC
-	TRBV5-1	-	TRBJ1-4	CASSLEWGLERGPNEKLFF	TGCGCCAGCAGCTTGGAATGGGGGCTGGAGAGAGGGCCTAATGAAAAACTGTTTTTT
TRBD1	TRBV5-1	-	TRBJ2-5	CASIETGRRQETQYF	TGCGCCAGCATTGAGACAGGGAGACGCCAAGAGACCCAGTACTTC
-	TRBV7-3	-	TRBJ2-1	CASSPLGEAGLSSYNEQFF	TGTGCCAGCAGCCCACTTGGGGAGGCCGGATTGAGCTCCTACAATGAGCAGTTCTTC
-	TRBV29-1	-	TRBJ1-1	CSVSKKMNTEAFF	TGCAGCGTTTCTAAGAAAATGAACACTGAAGCTTTCTTT
TRBD1	TRBV5-1	-	TRBJ2-2	CASSQTGVNTGELFF	TGCGCCAGCAGTCAGACAGGGGTTAACACCGGGGAGCTGTTTTTT
TRBD1	TRBV6-5	-	TRBJ1-5	CASSQYQGESQPQHF	TGTGCCAGCAGCCAATATCAGGGGGAGTCTCAGCCCCAGCATTTT
TRBD1	TRBV30	-	TRBJ1-1	CAWSGGTENTEAFF	TGTGCCTGGAGTGGAGGGACAGAGAACACTGAAGCTTTCTTT
TRBD1	TRBV10-1	few	TRBJ2-7	CASTYCPDRGRLPYYEQYF	TGCGCCAGCACTTACTGCCCGGACAGGGGGCGCTTACCATACTACGAGCAGTACTTC
TRBD1	TRBV28	-	TRBJ1-5	CASSLAGRGRQPQHF	TGTGCCAGCAGTTTGGCCGGCAGGGGGCGACAGCCCCAGCATTTT
TRBD2	TRBV6-5	-	TRBJ2-7	CASTLLAGTYEQYF	TGTGCCAGCACCCTTCTAGCGGGGACCTACGAGCAGTACTTC
-	TRBV28	-	TRBJ2-1	CASGHSSYNEQFF	TGTGCCAGTGGACACAGCTCCTACAATGAGCAGTTCTTC
TRBD2	TRBV15	-	TRBJ2-3	CATSKREGTDTQYF	TGTGCCACCAGCAAAAGGGAGGGTACAGATACGCAGTATTTT
-	TRBV4-1	-	TRBJ1-5	CASSRGDGQPQHF	TGCGCCAGCAGCCGGGGGGACGGCCAGCCCCAGCATTTT
TRBD1	TRBV19	-	TRBJ1-3	CASSRYTGTGSGNTIYF	TGTGCCAGTAGTAGGTATACCGGGACAGGGAGTGGAAACACCATATATTTT
-	TRBV5-1	-	TRBJ2-3	CASSLAGSTDTQYF	TGCGCCAGCAGCTTGGCCGGTAGCACAGATACGCAGTATTTT
-	TRBV5-1	-	TRBJ1-5	CASSLAGSNQPQHF	TGCGCCAGCAGCTTGGCGGGGTCCAATCAGCCCCAGCATTTT
-	TRBV11-1	-	TRBJ2-2	CASSSGLYTGELFF	TGTGCCAGCAGCTCCGGACTGTACACCGGGGAGCTGTTTTTT
TRBD1	TRBV4-2	-	TRBJ2-5	CASSHGQGDETQYF	TGTGCCAGCAGCCACGGACAGGGGGACGAGACCCAGTACTTC
-	TRBV11-3	-	TRBJ1-2	CASSKGGYGYTF	TGTGCCAGCAGCAAAGGGGGTTATGGCTACACCTTC
TRBD2	TRBV11-3	-	TRBJ2-1	CASSLGTSANEQFF	TGTGCCAGCAGCTTAGGGACTAGCGCCAATGAGCAGTTCTTC
TRBD2	TRBV6-2/TRBV6-3	-	TRBJ2-5	CASSPGLAGIGETQYF	TGTGCCAGCAGCCCGGGACTAGCGGGAATCGGGGAGACCCAGTACTTC
TRBD1	TRBV29-1	-	TRBJ1-5	CSVTGGGNQPQHF	TGCAGCGTGACAGGGGGAGGGAATCAGCCCCAGCATTTT
-	TRBV6-2/TRBV6-3	few	TRBJ2-4	CASSYSSAFQYF	TGTGCCAGCAGTTACTCAAGCGCCTTTCAGTACTTC
-	TRBV28	-	TRBJ2-7	CASRSTGTQTPYEQYF	TGTGCCAGCAGATCAACCGGGACTCAGACCCCCTACGAGCAGTACTTC
-	TRBV24-1	-	TRBJ1-1	CATSDPWSTEAFF	TGTGCCACCAGTGATCCCTGGAGCACTGAAGCTTTCTTT
-	TRBV7-9	-	TRBJ2-4	CASSLIGAGKRSNIQYF	TGTGCCAGCAGCTTAATTGGGGCGGGGAAGAGGTCAAACATTCAGTACTTC
TRBD2	TRBV5-1	few	TRBJ2-1	CASSLFLAGAGNEQFF	TGCGCCAGCAGCTTGTTCCTAGCGGGAGCCGGCAATGAGCAGTTCTTC
-	TRBV19	-	TRBJ2-1	CASSISLVLHNEQFF	TGTGCCAGTAGTATAAGTCTAGTGTTGCACAATGAGCAGTTCTTC
TRBD2	TRBV28	-	TRBJ2-7	CAKMGEARRERERYEQYF	TGTGCCAAGATGGGCGAGGCACGCCGAGAGCGGGAACGCTACGAGCAGTACTTC
-	TRBV5-4	once	TRBJ1-3	CASSLDRSSGNTIYF	TGTGCCAGCAGCTTGGACCGGTCCTCTGGAAACACCATATATTTT
-	TRBV5-6	-	TRBJ1-5	CASSRGGGASNQPQHF	TGTGCCAGCAGCAGAGGTGGGGGGGCAAGCAATCAGCCCCAGCATTTT
-	TRBV5-4	-	TRBJ2-7	CASSAGLLPYEQYF	TGTGCCAGCAGCGCCGGACTTCTCCCCTACGAGCAGTACTTC
-	TRBV4-1	-	TRBJ2-7	CASSPRADSRYEQYF	TGCGCCAGCAGCCCCCGCGCGGACTCGCGTTACGAGCAGTACTTC
TRBD2	TRBV28	-	TRBJ2-5	CASSSPASGEETQYF	TGTGCCAGCAGTTCTCCGGCTAGCGGGGAAGAGACCCAGTACTTC
-	TRBV28	-	TRBJ1-1	CASSLGGDPEAFF	TGTGCCAGCAGCCTAGGGGGGGACCCTGAAGCTTTCTTT
-	TRBV27	once	TRBJ2-7	CASSKAGGSYEQYF	TGTGCCAGCAGTAAGGCGGGTGGCTCCTACGAGCAGTACTTC
-	TRBV28	-	TRBJ2-7	CASSLFAYEQYF	TGTGCCAGCAGTTTATTCGCCTACGAGCAGTACTTC
TRBD2	TRBV7-3	-	TRBJ2-7	CASSLGPSGRAKEQYF	TGTGCCAGCAGCTTAGGCCCGAGCGGGAGGGCCAAGGAGCAGTACTTC
-	TRBV4-1	-	TRBJ2-3	CASSLAGLTDTQYF	TGCGCCAGCAGCCTGGCAGGTCTGACAGATACGCAGTATTTT
TRBD2	TRBV27	-	TRBJ2-7	CASPHGTIGYEQYF	TGTGCCAGCCCCCACGGGACTATTGGCTACGAGCAGTACTTC
TRBD2	TRBV7-8	-	TRBJ2-7	CASSAWATSGSYEQYF	TGTGCCAGCAGCGCCTGGGCGACTAGCGGGTCCTACGAGCAGTACTTC
-	TRBV5-1	-	TRBJ2-3	CASSQKPGSTDTQYF	TGCGCCAGCAGCCAGAAACCGGGTAGCACAGATACGCAGTATTTT
TRBD2	TRBV7-3	-	TRBJ2-1	CASTGDGTSLFF	TGTGCCAGCACGGGAGACGGGACTAGCCTGTTCTTC
TRBD1	TRBV19	-	TRBJ2-7	CASSKGQATYEQYF	TGTGCCAGTAGTAAGGGACAGGCTACCTACGAGCAGTACTTC